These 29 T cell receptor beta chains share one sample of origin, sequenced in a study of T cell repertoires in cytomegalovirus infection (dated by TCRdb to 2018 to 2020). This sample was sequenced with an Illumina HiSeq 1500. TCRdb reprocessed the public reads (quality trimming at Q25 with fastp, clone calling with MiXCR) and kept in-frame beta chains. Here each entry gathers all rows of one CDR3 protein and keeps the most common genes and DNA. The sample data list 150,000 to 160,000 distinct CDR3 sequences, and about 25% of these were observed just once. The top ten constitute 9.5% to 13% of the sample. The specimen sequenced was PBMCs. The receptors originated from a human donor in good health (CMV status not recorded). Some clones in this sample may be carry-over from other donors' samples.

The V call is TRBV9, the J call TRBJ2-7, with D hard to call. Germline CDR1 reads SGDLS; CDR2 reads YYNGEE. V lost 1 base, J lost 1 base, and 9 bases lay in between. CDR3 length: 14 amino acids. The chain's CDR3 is CASSVSESSYEQYF. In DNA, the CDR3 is TGTGCCAGCAGCGTATCGGAATCTTCCTACGAGCAGTACTTC.

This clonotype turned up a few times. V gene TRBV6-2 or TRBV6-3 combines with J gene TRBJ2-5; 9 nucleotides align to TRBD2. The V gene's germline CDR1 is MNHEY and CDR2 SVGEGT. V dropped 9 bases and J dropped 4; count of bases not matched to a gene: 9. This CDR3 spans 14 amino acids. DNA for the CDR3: TGTGCCAGTTCGGGACTAGCAATTGGAGAGACCCAGTACTTC. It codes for CASSGLAIGETQYF.

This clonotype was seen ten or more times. The CDR3 protein is CASSSDDSYEQYF. For the CDR3, the DNA is TGTGCCAGCAGTTCCGATGACTCTTACGAGCAGTACTTC. The chain combines TRBV12-3 or TRBV12-4 with TRBJ2-7; D ambiguous. V was shortened by 4 bases and J by 4 bases, with 11 bases between the two germline ends. The length of the CDR3 is 13 residues.

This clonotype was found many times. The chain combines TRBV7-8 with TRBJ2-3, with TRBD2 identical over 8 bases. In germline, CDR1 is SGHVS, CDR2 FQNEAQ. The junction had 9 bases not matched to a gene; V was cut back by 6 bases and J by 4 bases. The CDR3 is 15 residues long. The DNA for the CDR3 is TGTGCCAGCAGGGGAAGCGGGAGTCGGGCAGATACGCAGTATTTT. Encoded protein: CASRGSGSRADTQYF.

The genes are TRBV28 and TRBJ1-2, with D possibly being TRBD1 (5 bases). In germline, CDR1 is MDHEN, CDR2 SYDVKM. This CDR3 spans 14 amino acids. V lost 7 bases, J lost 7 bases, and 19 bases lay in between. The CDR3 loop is CASMSLASGLGYTF. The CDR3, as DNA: TGTGCCAGCATGTCGTTGGCGTCAGGGCTTGGCTACACCTTC.

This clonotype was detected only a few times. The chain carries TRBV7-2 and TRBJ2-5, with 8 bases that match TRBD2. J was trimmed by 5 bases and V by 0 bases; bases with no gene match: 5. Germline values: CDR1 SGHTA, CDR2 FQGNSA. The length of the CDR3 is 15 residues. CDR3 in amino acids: CASSLALAGMETQYF. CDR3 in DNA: TGTGCCAGCAGCTTAGCCTTAGCGGGGATGGAGACCCAGTACTTC.

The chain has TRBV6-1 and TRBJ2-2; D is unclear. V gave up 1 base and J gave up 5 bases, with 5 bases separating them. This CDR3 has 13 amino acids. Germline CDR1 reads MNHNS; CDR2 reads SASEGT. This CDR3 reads CASSEVRTGELFF. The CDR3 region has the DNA TGTGCCAGCAGTGAAGTAAGGACCGGGGAGCTGTTTTTT.

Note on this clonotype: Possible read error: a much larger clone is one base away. CDR3 bases: TGTTCCAGCAGCTTAGACAGGGTAGGGTCACCCCTCCACTTT. Its protein is CSSSLDRVGSPLHF. The chain employs TRBV7-2 and TRBJ1-6; 7 nucleotides match TRBD1. Germline V gene data show CDR1 as SGHTA and CDR2 as FQGNSA. CDR3 length equals 14 residues.

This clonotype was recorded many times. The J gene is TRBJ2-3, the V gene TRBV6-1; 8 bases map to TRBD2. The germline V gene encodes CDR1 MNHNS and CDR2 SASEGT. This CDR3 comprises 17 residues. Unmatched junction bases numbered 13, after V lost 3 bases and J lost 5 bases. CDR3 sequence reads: CASSDRNPGLAVDTQYF. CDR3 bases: TGTGCCAGCAGTGACCGTAATCCCGGACTAGCTGTAGATACGCAGTATTTT.

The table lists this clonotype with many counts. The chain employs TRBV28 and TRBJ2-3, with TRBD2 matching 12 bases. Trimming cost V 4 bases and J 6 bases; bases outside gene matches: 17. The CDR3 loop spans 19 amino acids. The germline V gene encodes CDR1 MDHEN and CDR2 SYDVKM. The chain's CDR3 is CASSSLTDSTSGSRDTQYF. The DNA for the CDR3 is TGTGCCAGCAGTTCCCTCACAGACTCGACTAGCGGGAGTCGGGATACGCAGTATTTT.

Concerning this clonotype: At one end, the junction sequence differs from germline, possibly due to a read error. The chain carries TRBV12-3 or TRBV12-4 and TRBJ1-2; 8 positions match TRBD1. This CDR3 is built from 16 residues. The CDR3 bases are TGTACCAGCAGTTTCAAGGGTGAACGGACAGGGCGGGGCTACACCTTC. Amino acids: CTSSFKGERTGRGYTF.

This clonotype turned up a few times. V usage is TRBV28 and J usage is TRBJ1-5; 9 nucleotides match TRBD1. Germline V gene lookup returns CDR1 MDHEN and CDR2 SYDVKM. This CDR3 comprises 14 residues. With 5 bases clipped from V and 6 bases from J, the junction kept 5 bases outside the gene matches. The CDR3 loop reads CASSRDRAGQPQHF. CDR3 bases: TGTGCCAGCAGTCGGGACAGGGCGGGTCAGCCCCAGCATTTT. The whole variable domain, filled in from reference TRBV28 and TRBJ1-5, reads DVKVTQSSRYLVKRTGEKVFLECVQDMDHENMFWYRQDPGLGLRLIYFSYDVKMKEKGDIPEGYSVSREKKERFSLILESASTNQTSMYLCASSRDRAGQPQHFGDGTRLSIL.

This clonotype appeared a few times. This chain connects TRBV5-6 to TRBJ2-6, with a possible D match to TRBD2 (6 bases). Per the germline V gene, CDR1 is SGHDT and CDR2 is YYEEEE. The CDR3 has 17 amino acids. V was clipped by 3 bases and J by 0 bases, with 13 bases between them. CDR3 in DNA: TGTGCCAGCAGCTCAGTCGTGGGAGGCTCTGGGGCCAACGTCCTGACTTTC. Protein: CASSSVVGGSGANVLTF.

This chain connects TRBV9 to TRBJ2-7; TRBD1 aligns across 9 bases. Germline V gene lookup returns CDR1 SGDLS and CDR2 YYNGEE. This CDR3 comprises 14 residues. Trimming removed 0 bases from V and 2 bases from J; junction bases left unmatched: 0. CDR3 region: CASSVGTGAYEQYF. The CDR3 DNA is TGTGCCAGCAGCGTAGGGACAGGGGCCTACGAGCAGTACTTC. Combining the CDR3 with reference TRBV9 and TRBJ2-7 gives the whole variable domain DSGVTQTPKHLITATGQRVTLRCSPRSGDLSVYWYQQSLDQGLQFLIQYYNGEERAKGNILERFSAQQFPDLHSELNLSSLELGDSALYFCASSVGTGAYEQYFGPGTRLTVT.

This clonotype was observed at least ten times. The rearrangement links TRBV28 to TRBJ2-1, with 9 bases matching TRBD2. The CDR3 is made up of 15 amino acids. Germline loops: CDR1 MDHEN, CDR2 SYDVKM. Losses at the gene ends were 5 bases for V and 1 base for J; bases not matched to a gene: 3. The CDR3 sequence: CASSATSGSYNEQFF. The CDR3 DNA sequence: TGTGCCAGCAGTGCGACTAGCGGTTCCTACAATGAGCAGTTCTTC.

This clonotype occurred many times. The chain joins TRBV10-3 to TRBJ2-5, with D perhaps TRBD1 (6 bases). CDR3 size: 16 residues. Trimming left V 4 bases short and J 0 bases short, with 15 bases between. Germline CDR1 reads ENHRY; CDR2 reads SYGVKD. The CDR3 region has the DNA TGTGCCATCAGTGGAGCAGGGGTGCACCACCAAGAGACCCAGTACTTC. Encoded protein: CAISGAGVHHQETQYF.

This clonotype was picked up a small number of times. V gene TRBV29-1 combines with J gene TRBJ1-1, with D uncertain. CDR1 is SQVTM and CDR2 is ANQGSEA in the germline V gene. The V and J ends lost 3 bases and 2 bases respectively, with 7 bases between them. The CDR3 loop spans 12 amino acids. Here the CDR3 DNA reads TGCAGCGTTGATCCGGGAAACACTGAAGCTTTCTTT. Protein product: CSVDPGNTEAFF.

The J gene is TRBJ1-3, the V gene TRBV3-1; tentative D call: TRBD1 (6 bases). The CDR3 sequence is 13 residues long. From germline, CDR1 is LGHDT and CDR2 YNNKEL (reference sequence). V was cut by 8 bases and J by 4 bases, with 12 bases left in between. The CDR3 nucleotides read TGTGCCAGCGCCAGGGGACAAGGAAACACCATATATTTT. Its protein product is CASARGQGNTIYF.

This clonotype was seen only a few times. The CDR3 spells CASSEPGGGFYGYTF. The CDR3 coding sequence is TGTGCCAGCAGCGAACCCGGTGGCGGATTCTATGGCTACACCTTC. The chain joins TRBV5-6 to TRBJ1-2; D uncertain. Trimming took 4 bases from V and 4 from J, leaving 17 bases between them. The germline V gene has CDR1 SGHDT and CDR2 YYEEEE. CDR3 length: 15 amino acids. The entire variable domain, with the rest obtained from reference TRBV5-6 and TRBJ1-2, is as follows: DAGVTQSPTHLIKTRGQQVTLRCSPKSGHDTVSWYQQALGQGPQFIFQYYEEEERQRGNFPDRFSGHQFPNYSSELNVNALLLGDSALYLCASSEPGGGFYGYTFGSGTRLTVV.

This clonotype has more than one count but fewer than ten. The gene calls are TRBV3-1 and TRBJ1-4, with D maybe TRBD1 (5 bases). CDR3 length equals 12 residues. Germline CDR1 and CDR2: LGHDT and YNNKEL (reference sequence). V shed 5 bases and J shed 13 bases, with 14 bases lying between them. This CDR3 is CASSNHGQGLFF. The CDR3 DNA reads TGTGCCAGCAGCAACCACGGGCAGGGACTGTTTTTT.

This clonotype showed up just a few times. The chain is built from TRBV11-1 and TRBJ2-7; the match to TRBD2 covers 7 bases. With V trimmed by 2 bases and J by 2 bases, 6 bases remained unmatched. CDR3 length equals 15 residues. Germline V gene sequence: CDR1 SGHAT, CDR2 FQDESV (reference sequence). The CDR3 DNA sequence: TGTGCCAGCAGCTTAAATATGGCGGGGGCCTACGAGCAGTACTTC. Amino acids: CASSLNMAGAYEQYF.

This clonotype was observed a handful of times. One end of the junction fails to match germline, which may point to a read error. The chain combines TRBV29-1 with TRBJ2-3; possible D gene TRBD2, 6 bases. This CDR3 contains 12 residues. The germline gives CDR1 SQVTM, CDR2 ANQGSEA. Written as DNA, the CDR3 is TGCAGCGTTGAAGATGTCGGGACTTCCCCTAATTTT. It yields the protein CSVEDVGTSPNF.

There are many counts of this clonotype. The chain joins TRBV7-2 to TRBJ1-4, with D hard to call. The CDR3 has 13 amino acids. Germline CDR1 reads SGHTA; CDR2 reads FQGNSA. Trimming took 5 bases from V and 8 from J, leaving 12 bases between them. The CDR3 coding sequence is TGTGCCAGCAGCCTCTTCGGGCGAGAAAAACTGTTTTTT. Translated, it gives CASSLFGREKLFF.

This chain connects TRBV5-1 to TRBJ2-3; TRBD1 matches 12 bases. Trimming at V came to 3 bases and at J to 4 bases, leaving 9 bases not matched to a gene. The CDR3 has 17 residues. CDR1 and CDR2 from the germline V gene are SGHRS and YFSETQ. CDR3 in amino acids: CASSSGTGGAMADTQYF. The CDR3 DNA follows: TGCGCCAGCAGCTCCGGGACAGGGGGCGCGATGGCAGATACGCAGTATTTT.

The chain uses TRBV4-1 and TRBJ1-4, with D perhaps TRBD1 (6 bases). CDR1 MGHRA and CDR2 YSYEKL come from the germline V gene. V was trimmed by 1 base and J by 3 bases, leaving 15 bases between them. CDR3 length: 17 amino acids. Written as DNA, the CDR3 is TGCGCCAGCAGCCAAGGGCCAGGGGATAGAGCTAATGAAAAACTGTTTTTT. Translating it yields CASSQGPGDRANEKLFF.

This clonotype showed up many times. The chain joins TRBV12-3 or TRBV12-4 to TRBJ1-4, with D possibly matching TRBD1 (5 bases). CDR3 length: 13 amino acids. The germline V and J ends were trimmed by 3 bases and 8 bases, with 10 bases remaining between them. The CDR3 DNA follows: TGTGCCAGCAGTTTCGCAGGGCTCGAAAAACTGTTTTTT. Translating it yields CASSFAGLEKLFF.

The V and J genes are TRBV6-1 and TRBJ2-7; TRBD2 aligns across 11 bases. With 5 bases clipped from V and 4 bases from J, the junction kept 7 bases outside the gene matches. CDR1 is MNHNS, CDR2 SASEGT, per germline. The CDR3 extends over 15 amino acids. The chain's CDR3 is CASSSSGTSGYEQYF. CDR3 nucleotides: TGTGCCAGCAGTTCATCCGGGACTAGCGGTTACGAGCAGTACTTC.

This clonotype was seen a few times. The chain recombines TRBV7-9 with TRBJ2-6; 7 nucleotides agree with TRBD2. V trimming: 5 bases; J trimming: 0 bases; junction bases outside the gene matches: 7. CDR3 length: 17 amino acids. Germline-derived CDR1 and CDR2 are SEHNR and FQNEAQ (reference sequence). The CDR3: CASSPRLADSGANVLTF. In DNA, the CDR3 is TGTGCCAGCAGCCCCCGGCTAGCGGACTCTGGGGCCAACGTCCTGACTTTC. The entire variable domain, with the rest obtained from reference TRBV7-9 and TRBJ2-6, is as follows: DTGVSQNPRHKITKRGQNVTFRCDPISEHNRLYWYRQTLGQGPEFLTYFQNEAQLEKSRLLSDRFSAERPKGSFSTLEIQRTEQGDSAMYLCASSPRLADSGANVLTFGAGSRLTVL.

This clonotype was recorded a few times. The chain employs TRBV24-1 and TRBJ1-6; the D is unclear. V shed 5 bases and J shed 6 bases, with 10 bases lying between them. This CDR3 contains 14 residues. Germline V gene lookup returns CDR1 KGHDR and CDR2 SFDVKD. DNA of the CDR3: TGTGCCACCAGTGGGGCAGGATTTAATTCACCCCTCCACTTT. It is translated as CATSGAGFNSPLHF.